This TCR beta chain was captured in a study of identical twins. Overall study results and limits: Twins' excess sharing was less marked for out-of-frame beta sequences. Cord blood's abundant beta clonotypes had fewer insertions, unlike memory repertoires.

V lost 2 bases, J lost 6 bases, and 11 bases stayed unmatched. Germline-derived CDR1 and CDR2 are LGHNA and YNFKEQ. The CDR3 has 17 amino acids. TCRdb itself ran the 5' RACE reads through MiXCR, one entry per CDR3 protein. The table has over 200,000 distinct CDR3 sequences, roughly a tenth seen once. This clonotype was observed a few times. Its specificity is unknown. This receptor was identified in a woman under 30 in good health. V is TRBV4-2 and J is TRBJ2-3, with 10 bases aligning to TRBD2. What was sequenced was memory (CD45RO+) T cells sorted from blood. CDR3 nucleotides: TGTGCCAGCAGCCAACCTGGAGGCAGCGGGGGGGTTGATACGCAGTATTTT. This gives the protein CASSQPGGSGGVDTQYF.